This is a list of T cell receptor beta chains from one sample in a study of blood T cell repertoires in COVID-19. Libraries were prepared by immunoSEQ multiplex PCR; TCRdb keeps only in-frame clonotypes and omits some of them. The sample contains some 97,000 clones, approximately 86% of which appear only once. Sequencing was performed on peripheral blood. The receptor set was obtained from a human donor in a cohort sampled during active COVID-19. Both conserved end residues are part of each CDR3. A D gene is named only where the DNA matches it firmly. Only part of the rows carry a size: once, few, many, or a class if the clone is expanded.

j_call: TRBJ2-7; d_call: -; clone_size: -; v_call: TRBV29-1; cdr3_nt: TGCAGCGGCGGACACTACACCTACGAGCAGTACTTC; cdr3_aa: CSGGHYTYEQYF
j_call: TRBJ2-3; d_call: TRBD2; clone_size: once; v_call: TRBV6-6; cdr3_nt: TGTGCCAGCAGTCCGACTAGCGGCGTTACAGATACGCAGTATTTT; cdr3_aa: CASSPTSGVTDTQYF
j_call: TRBJ2-1; d_call: TRBD2; clone_size: few; v_call: TRBV5-4; cdr3_nt: TGTGCCAGCAGCCTAAGGGCCCCGACTAGCCGTGGGCAGTTCTTC; cdr3_aa: CASSLRAPTSRGQFF
j_call: TRBJ2-1; d_call: TRBD2; clone_size: -; v_call: TRBV24-1; cdr3_nt: TGTGCCACCAGTGGACTAGCTTTTGAGCAGTTCTTC; cdr3_aa: CATSGLAFEQFF
j_call: TRBJ2-3; d_call: TRBD2; clone_size: -; v_call: TRBV5-4; cdr3_nt: TGTGCCAGCAGCTTGCGGGAGGCAGATACGCAGTATTTT; cdr3_aa: CASSLREADTQYF
j_call: TRBJ2-7; d_call: TRBD1; clone_size: -; v_call: TRBV6-2/TRBV6-3; cdr3_nt: TGTGCCAGCAGTTACTCGCTGGACAGGGAAGGGCTCGAGCAGTACTTC; cdr3_aa: CASSYSLDREGLEQYF
j_call: TRBJ2-3; d_call: -; clone_size: -; v_call: TRBV4-1; cdr3_nt: TGCGCCAGCAGCCCCAGTGTACGTAGCGCAGATACGCAGTATTTT; cdr3_aa: CASSPSVRSADTQYF
j_call: TRBJ1-3; d_call: TRBD1; clone_size: -; v_call: TRBV19; cdr3_nt: TGTGCCAGTAGGGGACAGGGGGCCACCTCTGGAAACACCATATATTTT; cdr3_aa: CASRGQGATSGNTIYF
j_call: TRBJ2-1; d_call: -; clone_size: -; v_call: TRBV7-9; cdr3_nt: TGTGCCAGCAGCTGGCATATCGGCCTAGGGGAGGAGTTCTTC; cdr3_aa: CASSWHIGLGEEFF
j_call: TRBJ2-3; d_call: TRBD2; clone_size: -; v_call: TRBV4-2; cdr3_nt: TGTGCCAGCAGCCAAGGCATACCGGGACTAGCGGGACCATGGGATACGCAGTATTTT; cdr3_aa: CASSQGIPGLAGPWDTQYF
j_call: TRBJ1-5; d_call: -; clone_size: -; v_call: TRBV7-2; cdr3_nt: TGTGCCAGCAGCCCCGGCGGGGGCAATCAGCCCCAGCATTTT; cdr3_aa: CASSPGGGNQPQHF
j_call: TRBJ2-7; d_call: -; clone_size: -; v_call: TRBV28; cdr3_nt: TGTGCCAGCAGGTCCCCCGGGAACTACGAGCAGTACTTC; cdr3_aa: CASRSPGNYEQYF
j_call: TRBJ2-5; d_call: TRBD2; clone_size: -; v_call: TRBV9; cdr3_nt: TGTGCCAGCAGCATCCCCCAAGCGGCCCGAGACGGGACTAGTACCGAGACCCAGTACTTC; cdr3_aa: CASSIPQAARDGTSTETQYF
j_call: TRBJ1-2; d_call: -; clone_size: few; v_call: TRBV7-9; cdr3_nt: TGTGCCAGCAGCTTAGACAGAACAGGAGGCTACACCTTC; cdr3_aa: CASSLDRTGGYTF
j_call: TRBJ1-2; d_call: -; clone_size: -; v_call: TRBV4-1; cdr3_nt: TGCGCCAGCAGCCAGGAACAGGGATCCAACTATGGCTACACCTTC; cdr3_aa: CASSQEQGSNYGYTF
j_call: TRBJ2-5; d_call: -; clone_size: -; v_call: TRBV9; cdr3_nt: TGTGCCAGCAGTGAACTAGGAGGTCGAAAGAGGGAGACCCAGTACTTC; cdr3_aa: CASSELGGRKRETQYF
j_call: TRBJ2-7; d_call: -; clone_size: -; v_call: TRBV18; cdr3_nt: TGTGCCAGCTCACCGGGCGGGGGCGACTTCCGTAGGTGCTTC; cdr3_aa: CASSPGGGDFRRCF
j_call: TRBJ2-2; d_call: -; clone_size: -; v_call: TRBV5-4; cdr3_nt: TGTGCCAGCAGCTCTCCGGGACAGAACACCGGGGAGCTGTTTTTT; cdr3_aa: CASSSPGQNTGELFF
j_call: TRBJ2-1; d_call: -; clone_size: -; v_call: TRBV9; cdr3_nt: TGTGCCAGCAGCGTAGTTACTAGTCTGAATGAGCAGTTCTTC; cdr3_aa: CASSVVTSLNEQFF
j_call: TRBJ1-1; d_call: -; clone_size: -; v_call: TRBV3-1/TRBV3-2; cdr3_nt: TGTGCCAGCAGCCAAGATCCCGGGGCTGAAGCTTTCTTT; cdr3_aa: CASSQDPGAEAFF
j_call: TRBJ2-5; d_call: TRBD2; clone_size: -; v_call: TRBV24-1; cdr3_nt: TGTGCCACCAGTTCGGCTAGCGGGCAAGAGACCCAGTACTTC; cdr3_aa: CATSSASGQETQYF
j_call: TRBJ1-1; d_call: -; clone_size: -; v_call: TRBV3-1/TRBV3-2; cdr3_nt: TGTGCCAGCAGCCTCGCGAGTTTTAAAATGGACACTGAAGCTTTCTTT; cdr3_aa: CASSLASFKMDTEAFF
j_call: TRBJ2-2; d_call: -; clone_size: -; v_call: TRBV3-1/TRBV3-2; cdr3_nt: TGTGCCAGCAGCCCACAGGGTCGGGCTTTTGGCGCCGGGGAGCTGTTTTTT; cdr3_aa: CASSPQGRAFGAGELFF
j_call: TRBJ2-6; d_call: TRBD1; clone_size: -; v_call: TRBV19; cdr3_nt: TGTGCCAGTAGTAAGGGACAGGGGTCGTACGGGGCCAACGTCCTGACTTTC; cdr3_aa: CASSKGQGSYGANVLTF
j_call: TRBJ1-6; d_call: -; clone_size: few; v_call: TRBV7-9; cdr3_nt: TGTGCCAGCAGCCCAGACAGGATTTCACCCCTCCACTTT; cdr3_aa: CASSPDRISPLHF
j_call: TRBJ1-4; d_call: -; clone_size: -; v_call: TRBV30; cdr3_nt: TGTGCCTGGAGCCATGGGGCCGTGCGGGAAAAACTGTTTTTT; cdr3_aa: CAWSHGAVREKLFF
j_call: TRBJ2-7; d_call: TRBD1; clone_size: -; v_call: TRBV10-1; cdr3_nt: TGCGCCAGCAGTGAGGTCGGTTCGGCAGGGGGTTACGAGCAGTACTTC; cdr3_aa: CASSEVGSAGGYEQYF
j_call: TRBJ2-1; d_call: TRBD2; clone_size: -; v_call: TRBV5-6; cdr3_nt: TGTGCCAGCAGCTTTGCGGGAGGGCGGGCCAATGATGCGCAGTTCTTC; cdr3_aa: CASSFAGGRANDAQFF
j_call: TRBJ2-7; d_call: TRBD1; clone_size: -; v_call: TRBV6-5; cdr3_nt: TGTGCCAGCAGTTACTCGGGACAGGGGGGGTCCTACGAGCAGTACTTC; cdr3_aa: CASSYSGQGGSYEQYF
j_call: TRBJ2-1; d_call: -; clone_size: once; v_call: TRBV11-1; cdr3_nt: TGTGCCAGCAGCTCTCGGAGGGCCGATGAGCAGTTCTTC; cdr3_aa: CASSSRRADEQFF
j_call: TRBJ1-2; d_call: -; clone_size: -; v_call: TRBV5-6; cdr3_nt: TGTGCCAGCAGCTTACCGACCGGGGACACTGGCTACACCTTC; cdr3_aa: CASSLPTGDTGYTF
j_call: TRBJ1-5; d_call: TRBD1; clone_size: -; v_call: TRBV27; cdr3_nt: TGTGCCAGCAGTCCGAGGACAGGGATTGGTAGCAATCAGCCCCAGCATTTT; cdr3_aa: CASSPRTGIGSNQPQHF
j_call: TRBJ2-7; d_call: -; clone_size: -; v_call: TRBV19; cdr3_nt: TGTGCCAGTACCGAACAAGTAGGGGCCCACGAGCAGTACTTC; cdr3_aa: CASTEQVGAHEQYF
j_call: TRBJ2-1; d_call: TRBD1; clone_size: -; v_call: TRBV14; cdr3_nt: TGTGCCAGCAGCCTGACTACCGGGACAGGGGCGGTCAATGAGCAGTTCTTC; cdr3_aa: CASSLTTGTGAVNEQFF
j_call: TRBJ1-5; d_call: -; clone_size: -; v_call: TRBV20-1; cdr3_nt: TGCAGTGCTAGTAGGACAGATCCTAATCAGCCCCAGCATTTT; cdr3_aa: CSASRTDPNQPQHF
j_call: TRBJ2-2; d_call: TRBD1; clone_size: -; v_call: TRBV5-4; cdr3_nt: TGTGCCAGCAGCTTTAAACAGGGGAACGGGGAGCTGTTTTTT; cdr3_aa: CASSFKQGNGELFF
j_call: TRBJ2-7; d_call: TRBD1; clone_size: -; v_call: TRBV28; cdr3_nt: TGTGCCACATACAGGGGCTACGAGCAGTACTTC; cdr3_aa: CATYRGYEQYF
j_call: TRBJ2-3; d_call: TRBD2; clone_size: -; v_call: TRBV4-2; cdr3_nt: TGTGCCAGCAGGAAGGGGACTAGCGGGAGAGATACGCAGTATTTT; cdr3_aa: CASRKGTSGRDTQYF
j_call: TRBJ2-1; d_call: TRBD1; clone_size: once; v_call: TRBV6-5; cdr3_nt: TGTGCCAGCAGAAACAGGGGGCCTAACAATGAGCAGTTCTTC; cdr3_aa: CASRNRGPNNEQFF
j_call: TRBJ2-1; d_call: -; clone_size: -; v_call: TRBV5-1; cdr3_nt: TGCGCCAGCAGGAGTCTCGCGGCAACCTACAATGAGCAGTTCTTC; cdr3_aa: CASRSLAATYNEQFF
j_call: TRBJ2-7; d_call: TRBD2; clone_size: once; v_call: TRBV4-1; cdr3_nt: TGCGCCAGCAGCCAAGTTTGGTCTAGCGGGAGTCACGAGCAGTACTTC; cdr3_aa: CASSQVWSSGSHEQYF
j_call: TRBJ2-7; d_call: TRBD1; clone_size: -; v_call: TRBV19; cdr3_nt: TGTGCCAGTAGCGCGCCCGGGACAGTCCCTATTTACGAGCAGTACTTC; cdr3_aa: CASSAPGTVPIYEQYF
j_call: TRBJ2-7; d_call: -; clone_size: few; v_call: TRBV11-2; cdr3_nt: TGTGCCAGCAGCTCTTTACGGTACTCCTACGAGCAGTACTTC; cdr3_aa: CASSSLRYSYEQYF
j_call: TRBJ2-2; d_call: -; clone_size: -; v_call: TRBV5-1; cdr3_nt: TGCGCCAGCGGTGGGGCAGGGACCGGGGAGCTGTTTTTT; cdr3_aa: CASGGAGTGELFF
j_call: TRBJ2-1; d_call: TRBD2; clone_size: -; v_call: TRBV5-1; cdr3_nt: TGCGCCAGCAGCTTGGACCCCTTAAGGGTAGCGGGAGAGGGGGATGAGCAGTTCTTC; cdr3_aa: CASSLDPLRVAGEGDEQFF
j_call: TRBJ2-7; d_call: -; clone_size: -; v_call: TRBV5-6; cdr3_nt: TGTGCCAGCAGCCCCGGGACATCCACCCTCCAGTACTTC; cdr3_aa: CASSPGTSTLQYF
j_call: TRBJ2-7; d_call: -; clone_size: -; v_call: TRBV21-1; cdr3_nt: TGTGCCAGCGGGCAGAGCTATACCGGGACTAGCGGAGTATTCAATAACTACGAGCAGTACTTC; cdr3_aa: CASGQSYTGTSGVFNNYEQYF
j_call: TRBJ2-1; d_call: TRBD2; clone_size: few; v_call: TRBV19; cdr3_nt: TGTGCCAGTAGTGTCGCTGGACTAGCGGCCTCTAATGAGCAGTTCTTC; cdr3_aa: CASSVAGLAASNEQFF
j_call: TRBJ1-4; d_call: TRBD1; clone_size: -; v_call: TRBV4-1; cdr3_nt: TGCGCCAGCAGTTTAGCGTTACAGGGGACTCGAGCAACTAATGAAAAACTGTTTTTT; cdr3_aa: CASSLALQGTRATNEKLFF
j_call: TRBJ1-5; d_call: -; clone_size: -; v_call: TRBV27; cdr3_nt: TGTGCCAGCAAACCGGACAGAAGCAATCAGCCCCAGCATTTT; cdr3_aa: CASKPDRSNQPQHF
j_call: TRBJ2-5; d_call: TRBD2; clone_size: few; v_call: TRBV9; cdr3_nt: TGTGCCAGCAGCGGTAGTAGCCGGACTAGCGGCCAAGAGACCCAGTACTTC; cdr3_aa: CASSGSSRTSGQETQYF
j_call: TRBJ1-4; d_call: TRBD1; clone_size: -; v_call: TRBV27; cdr3_nt: TGTGCCAGCAGTTATGAGGGACAGAACTTTGAAAAACTGTTTTTT; cdr3_aa: CASSYEGQNFEKLFF
j_call: TRBJ1-4; d_call: -; clone_size: -; v_call: TRBV11-2; cdr3_nt: TGTGCCAGCAGCGGAGGGGCGCACAATGAAAAACTGTTTTTT; cdr3_aa: CASSGGAHNEKLFF